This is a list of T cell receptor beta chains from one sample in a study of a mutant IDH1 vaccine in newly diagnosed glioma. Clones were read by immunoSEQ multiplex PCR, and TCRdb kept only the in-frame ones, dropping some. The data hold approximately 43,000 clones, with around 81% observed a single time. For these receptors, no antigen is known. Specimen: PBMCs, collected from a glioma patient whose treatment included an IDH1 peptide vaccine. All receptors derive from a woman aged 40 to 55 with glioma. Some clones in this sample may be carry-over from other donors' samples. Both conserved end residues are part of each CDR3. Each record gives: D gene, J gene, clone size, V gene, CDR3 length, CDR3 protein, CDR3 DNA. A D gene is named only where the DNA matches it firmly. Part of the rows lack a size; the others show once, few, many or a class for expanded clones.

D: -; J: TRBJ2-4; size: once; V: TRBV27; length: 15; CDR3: CASSLSTSAQNIQYF; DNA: TGTGCCAGCAGTTTATCGACGTCGGCCCAAAACATTCAGTACTTC
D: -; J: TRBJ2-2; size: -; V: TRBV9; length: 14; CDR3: CASSSQGYTGELFF; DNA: TGTGCCAGCAGCTCCCAGGGGTACACCGGGGAGCTGTTTTTT
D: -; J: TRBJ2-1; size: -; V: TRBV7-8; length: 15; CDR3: CASSLGGGSYNEQFF; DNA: TGTGCCAGCAGCTTAGGGGGCGGATCCTACAATGAGCAGTTCTTC
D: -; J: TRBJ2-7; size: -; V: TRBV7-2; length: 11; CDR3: CASSLTLKQYF; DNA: TGTGCCAGCAGCTTAACACTAAAGCAGTACTTC
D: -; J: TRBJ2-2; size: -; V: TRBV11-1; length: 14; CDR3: CASSLRRNTGELFF; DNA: TGTGCCAGCAGCTTACGGCGGAACACCGGGGAGCTGTTTTTT
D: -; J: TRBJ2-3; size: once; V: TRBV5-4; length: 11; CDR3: CASGRTDTQYF; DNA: TGTGCCAGCGGACGCACAGATACGCAGTATTTT
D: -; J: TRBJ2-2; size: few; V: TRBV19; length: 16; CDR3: CASKVPGAKNTGELFF; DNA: TGTGCCAGTAAGGTCCCAGGGGCAAAGAACACCGGGGAGCTGTTTTTT
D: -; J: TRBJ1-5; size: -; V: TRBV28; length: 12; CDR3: CASSSHRISQHF; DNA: TGTGCCAGCAGTTCCCACAGAATATCCCAGCATTTT
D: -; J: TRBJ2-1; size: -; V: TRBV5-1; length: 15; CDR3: CASSLEVTRRNEQFF; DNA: TGCGCCAGCAGCTTGGAAGTGACTAGGAGGAATGAGCAGTTCTTC
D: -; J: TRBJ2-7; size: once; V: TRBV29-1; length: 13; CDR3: CSVSKGQGYEQYF; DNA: TGCAGCGTTTCTAAGGGGCAGGGCTACGAGCAGTACTTC
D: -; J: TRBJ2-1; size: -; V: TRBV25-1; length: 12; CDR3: CASSGGRGEQFF; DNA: TGTGCCAGCAGTGGGGGTAGGGGGGAGCAGTTCTTC
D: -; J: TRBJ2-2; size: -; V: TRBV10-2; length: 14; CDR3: CATRGLAGTGELFF; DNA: TGCGCCACCAGAGGGTTGGCAGGGACCGGGGAGCTGTTTTTT
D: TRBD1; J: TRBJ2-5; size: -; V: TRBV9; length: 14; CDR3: CASSAGGAGETQYF; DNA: TGTGCCAGCAGCGCAGGGGGCGCGGGAGAGACCCAGTACTTC
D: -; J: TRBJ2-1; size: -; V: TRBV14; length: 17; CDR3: CASSPIAGLPRRDEQFF; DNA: TGTGCCAGCAGCCCGATCGCCGGACTACCCCGGAGGGATGAGCAGTTCTTC
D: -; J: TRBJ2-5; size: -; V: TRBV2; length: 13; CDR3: CASSRDFQETQYF; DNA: TGTGCCAGCAGCCGGGACTTCCAAGAGACCCAGTACTTC
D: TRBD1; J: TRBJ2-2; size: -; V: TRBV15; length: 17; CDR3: CATSRDRQGADTGELFF; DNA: TGTGCCACCAGCAGAGATCGACAGGGGGCCGACACCGGGGAGCTGTTTTTT
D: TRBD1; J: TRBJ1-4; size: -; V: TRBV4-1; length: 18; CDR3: CASSQDYRWDRVNEKLFF; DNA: TGCGCCAGCAGCCAAGATTACCGCTGGGACAGGGTAAATGAAAAACTGTTTTTT
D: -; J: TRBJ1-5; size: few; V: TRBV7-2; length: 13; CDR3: CASSLARNQPQHF; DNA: TGTGCCAGCAGCTTAGCTCGGAATCAGCCCCAGCATTTT
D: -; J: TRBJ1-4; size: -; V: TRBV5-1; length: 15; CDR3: CASSLGGRSNEKLFF; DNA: TGCGCCAGCAGCTTGGGTGGCAGGTCTAATGAAAAACTGTTTTTT
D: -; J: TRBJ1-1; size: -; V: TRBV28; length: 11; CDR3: CASLKQGEAFF; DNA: TGTGCCAGCTTGAAACAGGGTGAAGCTTTCTTT
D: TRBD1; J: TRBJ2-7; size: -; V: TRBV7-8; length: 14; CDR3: CASSGDRVVHEQYF; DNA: TGTGCCAGCAGCGGAGACAGGGTTGTTCACGAGCAGTACTTC
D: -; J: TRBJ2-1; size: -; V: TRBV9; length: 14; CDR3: CASSVGGTYNEQFF; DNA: TGTGCCAGCAGCGTAGGCGGTACCTACAATGAGCAGTTCTTC
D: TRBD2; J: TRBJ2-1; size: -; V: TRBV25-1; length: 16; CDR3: CASSGGERGGDNEQFF; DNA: TGTGCCAGCAGTGGGGGGGAGCGGGGAGGGGACAATGAGCAGTTCTTC
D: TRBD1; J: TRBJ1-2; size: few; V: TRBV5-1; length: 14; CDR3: CASGEGSGTGGYTF; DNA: TGCGCCAGCGGGGAAGGGTCAGGGACAGGTGGCTACACCTTC
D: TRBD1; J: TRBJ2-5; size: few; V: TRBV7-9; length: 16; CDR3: CASSLVGTGSQETQYF; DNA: TGTGCCAGCAGCTTAGTGGGGACAGGGTCCCAAGAGACCCAGTACTTC
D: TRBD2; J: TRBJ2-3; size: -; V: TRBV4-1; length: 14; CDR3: CASSHQLAEDTQYF; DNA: TGCGCCAGCAGCCACCAGCTAGCGGAAGATACGCAGTATTTT
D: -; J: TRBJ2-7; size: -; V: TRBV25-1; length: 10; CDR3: CASTGNEQYF; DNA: TGTGCCAGCACCGGGAACGAGCAGTACTTC
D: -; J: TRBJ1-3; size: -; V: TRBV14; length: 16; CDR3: CASSQVSSPSGNTIYF; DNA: TGTGCCAGCAGCCAAGTGAGCAGTCCCTCTGGAAACACCATATATTTT
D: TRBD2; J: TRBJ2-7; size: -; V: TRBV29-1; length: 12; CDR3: CSVESGRDEQYF; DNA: TGCAGCGTAGAGAGCGGGAGAGACGAGCAGTACTTC